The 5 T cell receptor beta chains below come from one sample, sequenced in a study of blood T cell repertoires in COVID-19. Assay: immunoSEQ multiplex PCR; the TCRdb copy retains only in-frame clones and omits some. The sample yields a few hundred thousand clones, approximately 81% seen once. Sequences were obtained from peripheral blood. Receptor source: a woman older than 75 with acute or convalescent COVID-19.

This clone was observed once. The CDR3 here is CASSFRENTEAFF. The CDR3 nucleotides are TGTGCCAGCAGTTTCCGGGAGAACACTGAAGCTTTCTTT. This sequence joins TRBV27 and TRBJ1-1; D is undetermined. Germline CDR1 reads MNHEY; CDR2 reads SMNVEV (reference sequence). The CDR3 extends over 13 amino acids. Deletions cut 3 bases from V and 1 base from J, with 6 bases between.

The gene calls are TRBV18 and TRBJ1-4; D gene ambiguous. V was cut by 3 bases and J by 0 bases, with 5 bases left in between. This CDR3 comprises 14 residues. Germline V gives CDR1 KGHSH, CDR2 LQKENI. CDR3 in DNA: TGTGCCAGCTCACCGGAGGCAACTAATGAAAAACTGTTTTTT. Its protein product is CASSPEATNEKLFF.

The CDR3 region has the DNA TGTGCCAGCAGCCCCCGAAGGGAGAATTCACCCCTCCACTTT. This gives the protein CASSPRRENSPLHF. V usage is TRBV7-2 and J usage is TRBJ1-6; unclear D gene. V dropped 5 bases and J dropped 7 bases, with 12 bases sitting between them. Per the germline V gene, CDR1 is SGHTA and CDR2 is FQGNSA. The CDR3 runs 14 residues.

The CDR3 DNA is TGTGCCAGCAGCGCGACCGGGACAGGGAAGGTCCACGAGCAGTACTTC. Translating gives CASSATGTGKVHEQYF. The rearrangement joins TRBV5-4 to TRBJ2-7; 9 bases line up with TRBD1. CDR1 and CDR2 (germline): SGHNT, YYREEE (reference sequence). The CDR3 has 16 residues. V shed 4 bases and J 5 bases; nucleotides not matched to a gene: 13.

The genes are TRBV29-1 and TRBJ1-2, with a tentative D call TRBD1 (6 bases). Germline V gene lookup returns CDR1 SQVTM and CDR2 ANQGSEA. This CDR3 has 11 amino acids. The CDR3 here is CSGWGPYGYTF. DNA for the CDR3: TGCAGTGGGTGGGGGCCCTATGGCTACACCTTC.